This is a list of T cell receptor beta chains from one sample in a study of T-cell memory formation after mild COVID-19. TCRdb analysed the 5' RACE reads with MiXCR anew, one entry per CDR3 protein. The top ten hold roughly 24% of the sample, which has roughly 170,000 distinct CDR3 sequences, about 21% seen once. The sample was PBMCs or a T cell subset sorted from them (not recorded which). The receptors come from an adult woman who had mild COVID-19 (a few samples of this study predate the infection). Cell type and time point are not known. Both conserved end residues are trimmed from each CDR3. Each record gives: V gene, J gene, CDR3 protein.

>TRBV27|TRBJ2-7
ASSLGTSGTLEQY
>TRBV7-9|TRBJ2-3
ASSNGLAGVEDTQY
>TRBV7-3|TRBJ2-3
ASSLIGGTPTDTQY
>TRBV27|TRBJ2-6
ASSLQGALGANVLT
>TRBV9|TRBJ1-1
ASSLPTGNTEAF
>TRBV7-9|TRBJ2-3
ASSSTRTDTQY
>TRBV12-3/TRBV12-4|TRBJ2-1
ASSFVPGLAGSNEQF
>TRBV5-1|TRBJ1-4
ASSFWGRDNEKLF
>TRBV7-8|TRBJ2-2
ASSSGPLDTGELF
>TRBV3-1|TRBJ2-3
ASSQGAALSTDTQY
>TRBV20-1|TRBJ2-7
SAGGQTYEQY
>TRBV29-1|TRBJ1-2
SVDSGPGYYGYT
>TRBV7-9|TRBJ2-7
ASSPVRGPYEQY
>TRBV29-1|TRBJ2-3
SVPTAGGLDTQY
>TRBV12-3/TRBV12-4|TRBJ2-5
ASSGSGTTYQETQY
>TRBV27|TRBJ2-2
ASSVRGGWTGELF
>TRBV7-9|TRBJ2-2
ASSPRAPTGIGGELF
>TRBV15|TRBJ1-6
ATSRSGIPDSPLH
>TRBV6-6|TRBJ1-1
ASSWEQGRNTEAF
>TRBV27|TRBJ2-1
ATSVGVAYNEQF
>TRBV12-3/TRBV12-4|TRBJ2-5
ASSLGRPETQY
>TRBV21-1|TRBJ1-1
ASNRPNTEAF
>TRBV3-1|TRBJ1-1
ASSQDGVRLHAEAF
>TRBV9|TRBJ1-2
ASSVASRPSISNWGYT
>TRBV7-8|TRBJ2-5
ASSLVAGGPSKETQY
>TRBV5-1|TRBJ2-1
ASSFAQGVYNEQF
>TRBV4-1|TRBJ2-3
ASSRGLLLEADTQY
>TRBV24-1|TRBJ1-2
ATSETDHGYT
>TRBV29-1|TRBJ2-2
SVVVRSGELF
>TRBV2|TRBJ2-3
ASSLSGHRAGPDTQY
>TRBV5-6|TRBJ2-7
ASTLRFSDYEQY
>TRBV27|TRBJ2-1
ASSWDRYDPSNEQF
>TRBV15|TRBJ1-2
ATRDRESDYGYT
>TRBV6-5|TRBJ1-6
ASSYSTRAASYNSPLH
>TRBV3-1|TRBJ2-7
ASSQDRASSYEQY
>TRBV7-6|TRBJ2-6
ASRGPGANVLT
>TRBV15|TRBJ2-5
ATSWRQNQETQY
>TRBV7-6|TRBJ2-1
ASASSHSYNEQF
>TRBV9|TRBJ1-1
ASSVGTGGAF
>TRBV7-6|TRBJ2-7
ASSLETGAYEQY
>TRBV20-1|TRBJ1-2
SARVPGNYGYT
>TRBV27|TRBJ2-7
ASSFTLGSSYEQY
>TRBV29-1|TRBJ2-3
SVVKGITDTQY
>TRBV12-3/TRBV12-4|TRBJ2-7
ASSFVWASGRMSEQY